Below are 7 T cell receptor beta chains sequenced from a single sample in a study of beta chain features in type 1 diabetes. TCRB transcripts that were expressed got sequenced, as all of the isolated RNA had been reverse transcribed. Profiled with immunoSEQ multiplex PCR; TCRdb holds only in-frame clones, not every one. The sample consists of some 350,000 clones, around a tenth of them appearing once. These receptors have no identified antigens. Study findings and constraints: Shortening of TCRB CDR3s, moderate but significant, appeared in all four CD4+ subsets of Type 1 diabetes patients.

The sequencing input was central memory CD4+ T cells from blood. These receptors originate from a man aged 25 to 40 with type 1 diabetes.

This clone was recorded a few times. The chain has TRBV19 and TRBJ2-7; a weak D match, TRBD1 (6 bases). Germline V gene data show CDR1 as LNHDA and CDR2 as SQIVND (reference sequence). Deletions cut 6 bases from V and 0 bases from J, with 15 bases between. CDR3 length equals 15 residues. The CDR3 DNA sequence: TGTGCCAGTAGGAATTCGGGACACCTCTCCTACGAGCAGTACTTC. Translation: CASRNSGHLSYEQYF.

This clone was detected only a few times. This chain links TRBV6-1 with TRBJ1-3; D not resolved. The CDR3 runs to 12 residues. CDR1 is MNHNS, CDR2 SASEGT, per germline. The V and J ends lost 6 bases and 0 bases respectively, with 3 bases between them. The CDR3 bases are TGTGCCAGCAGGAACTCTGGAAACACCATATATTTT. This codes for CASRNSGNTIYF.

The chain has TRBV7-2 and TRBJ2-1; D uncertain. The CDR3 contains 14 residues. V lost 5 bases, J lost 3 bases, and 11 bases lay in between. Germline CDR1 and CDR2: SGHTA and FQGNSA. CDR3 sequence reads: CASSLLPGYNEQFF. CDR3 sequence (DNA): TGTGCCAGCAGCCTCCTCCCCGGCTACAATGAGCAGTTCTTC.

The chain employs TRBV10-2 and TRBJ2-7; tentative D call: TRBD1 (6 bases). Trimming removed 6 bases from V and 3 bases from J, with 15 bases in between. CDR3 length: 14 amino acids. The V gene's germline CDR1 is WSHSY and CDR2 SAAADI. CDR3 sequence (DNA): TGCGCCAGCAGGAGGGGGATCAACATCTACGAGCAGTACTTC. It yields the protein CASRRGINIYEQYF.

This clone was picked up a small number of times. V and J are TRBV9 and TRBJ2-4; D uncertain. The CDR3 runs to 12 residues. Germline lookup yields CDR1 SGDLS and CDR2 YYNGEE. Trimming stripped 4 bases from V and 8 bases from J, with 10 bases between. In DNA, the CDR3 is TGTGCCAGCAGCCAACCAGGTTACATTCAGTACTTC. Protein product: CASSQPGYIQYF. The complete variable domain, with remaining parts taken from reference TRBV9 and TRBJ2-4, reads DSGVTQTPKHLITATGQRVTLRCSPRSGDLSVYWYQQSLDQGLQFLIQYYNGEERAKGNILERFSAQQFPDLHSELNLSSLELGDSALYFCASSQPGYIQYFGAGTRLSVL.

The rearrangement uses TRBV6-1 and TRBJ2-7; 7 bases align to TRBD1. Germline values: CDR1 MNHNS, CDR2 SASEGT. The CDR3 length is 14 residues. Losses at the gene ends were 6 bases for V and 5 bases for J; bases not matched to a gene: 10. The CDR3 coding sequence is TGTGCCAGCAGCGCACAGGGGCCCCCCAACGAGCAGTACTTC. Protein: CASSAQGPPNEQYF.

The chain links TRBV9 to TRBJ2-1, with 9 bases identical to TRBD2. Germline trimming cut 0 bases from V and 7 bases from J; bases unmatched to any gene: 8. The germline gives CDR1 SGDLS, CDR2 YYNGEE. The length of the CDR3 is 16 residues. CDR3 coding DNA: TGTGCCAGCAGCGTAGAGAGACTAGCGGTTACGAATGAGCAGTTCTTC. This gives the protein CASSVERLAVTNEQFF.